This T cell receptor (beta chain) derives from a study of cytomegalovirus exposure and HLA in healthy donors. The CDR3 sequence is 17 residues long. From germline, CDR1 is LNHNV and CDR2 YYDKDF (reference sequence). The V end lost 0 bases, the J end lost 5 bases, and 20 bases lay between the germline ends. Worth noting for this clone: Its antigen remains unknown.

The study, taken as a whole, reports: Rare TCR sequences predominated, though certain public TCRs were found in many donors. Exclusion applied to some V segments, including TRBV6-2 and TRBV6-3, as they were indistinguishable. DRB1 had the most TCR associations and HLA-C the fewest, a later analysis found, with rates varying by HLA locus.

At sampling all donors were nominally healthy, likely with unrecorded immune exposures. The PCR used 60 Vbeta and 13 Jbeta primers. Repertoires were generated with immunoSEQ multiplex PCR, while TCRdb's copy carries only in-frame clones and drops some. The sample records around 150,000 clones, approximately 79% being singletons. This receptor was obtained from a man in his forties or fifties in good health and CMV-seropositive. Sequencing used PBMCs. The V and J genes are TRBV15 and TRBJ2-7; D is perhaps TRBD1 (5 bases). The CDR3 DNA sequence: TGTGCCACCAGCAGAGAGGCAGGGCCATCCTCCCACAACGAGCAGTACTTC. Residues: CATSREAGPSSHNEQYF.